This TCR beta chain was documented in a study of molecular identifiers for immune sequencing clone quantification. TCRdb reprocessed the PCR reads via MiXCR and lists one record per CDR3 protein. The table has approximately 680,000 distinct CDR3 sequences, roughly 23% seen once. The CDR3 sequence is 17 residues long. J lost 4 bases, V lost 1 base, and 8 bases had no gene match. The germline gives CDR1 SGHVS, CDR2 FNYEAQ. Naive CD8 sequencing libraries were generated from roughly 20,000 to 1,000,000 sorted cells, with 10%, 30% or 50% RNA as input. The TCR originated in a human donor in good health. Some libraries in this study had Jurkat cell RNA spiked in. Sequencing was carried out using naive CD8+ T cells from blood, with Jurkat cell RNA spiked in. The subset is: FACS-sorted CD8+CD4-CCR7+CD45RA+ naive T cells. This sequence joins TRBV7-6 and TRBJ2-3; 10 nucleotides match TRBD2. CDR3 protein: CASSLETSGRGPDTQYF. The DNA of the CDR3 is TGTGCCAGCAGCTTAGAGACTAGCGGGCGCGGCCCAGATACGCAGTATTTT.